The entry that follows covers one T cell receptor beta chain sequence. Its antigen is still unknown. Some clones are missing from TCRdb's copy, which holds only in-frame ones; the method was immunoSEQ multiplex PCR. Altogether around 220,000 clones are present, approximately 86% being singletons, with the ten largest covering 2.9%. The sample is drawn from a study of cytomegalovirus exposure and HLA in healthy donors. Study as a whole: A later analysis reported the 120 or so validation repertoires used the same platform as the roughly 670 first-cohort repertoires.

Broader study findings: Most sequenced TCRs were rare (though some public TCRs occurred in many donors).

Losses at the gene ends were 5 bases for V and 6 bases for J; bases not matched to a gene: 4. The CDR3 totals 15 residues. CDR1 is SGHAT and CDR2 is FQNNGV in the germline V gene. The source is a woman under 30 in good health and CMV-seronegative. This sequence joins TRBV11-2 and TRBJ2-2; the match to TRBD1 covers 12 bases. The sample comprised PBMCs. Here the CDR3 reads CASSPGTGGPGELFF. CDR3 sequence (DNA): TGTGCCAGCAGCCCTGGGACAGGGGGCCCCGGGGAGCTGTTTTTT.